The entry that follows covers one T cell receptor (beta chain) sequence. The donors comprised healthy bone marrow donors. The data were taken from a study of cytomegalovirus exposure and HLA in healthy donors. CDR3 length: 16 residues. CDR1 is MGHRA and CDR2 is YSYEKL in the germline V gene. V was cut by 3 bases and J by 0 bases, with 12 bases left in between. PCR employed 60 Vbeta and 13 Jbeta primers. Some clones are missing from TCRdb's copy, which holds only in-frame ones; the method was immunoSEQ multiplex PCR. Here the sample spans 100,000 or so clones, just under 80% being singletons. The TCR originated in a man aged 25 to 40 in good health and CMV-seronegative. Material for sequencing was PBMCs. The rearrangement links TRBV4-1 to TRBJ1-5; D possibly corresponds to TRBD1 (5 bases). CDR3 nucleotides: TGCGCCAGCAGCCAGGGGGGGTTTCGTAGCAATCAGCCCCAGCATTTT. Residues: CASSQGGFRSNQPQHF.